This is a list of T cell receptor beta chains from one sample in a study of blood T cell repertoires in COVID-19. The assay was immunoSEQ multiplex PCR, and TCRdb's table has in-frame clones only and misses some. The data show nearly 250,000 clones, over 80% seen once. The sample comprised PBMCs or T cells enriched from blood (not recorded which). These receptors were collected from a man aged 45-65 years who had been exposed to COVID-19. Each CDR3 is given with its conserved first and last residue. A D gene is named only where the DNA matches it firmly. Not all rows give a size; the values are once, few, many and, for expanded clones, a class.

j_call | clone_size | d_call | v_call | cdr3_aa | cdr3_nt
TRBJ1-3 | . | . | TRBV9 | CASSTRLDSGNTIYF | TGTGCCAGCAGCACCCGACTGGACTCTGGAAACACCATATATTTT
TRBJ2-2 | few | . | TRBV4-2 | CASSLLQGSGTGELFF | TGTGCCAGCAGCCTCCTGCAGGGGTCGGGCACCGGGGAGCTGTTTTTT
TRBJ2-1 | medium-sized | . | TRBV10-3 | CAIRSLTRNEQFF | TGTGCCATCAGATCCTTGACTAGGAACGAGCAGTTCTTC
TRBJ2-5 | once | TRBD2 | TRBV28 | CASSLGGTSGVIETQYF | TGTGCCAGCAGCCTAGGGGGAACTAGCGGGGTGATTGAGACCCAGTACTTC
TRBJ1-4 | few | . | TRBV5-1 | CASRRDGGNEKLFF | TGCGCCAGCAGACGGGACGGGGGGAATGAAAAACTGTTTTTT
TRBJ2-2 | . | . | TRBV5-1 | CASSLMSSYTGELFF | TGCGCCAGCAGCTTGATGTCTTCCTACACCGGGGAGCTGTTTTTT
TRBJ1-2 | . | . | TRBV25-1 | CASSETPAYGYTF | TGTGCCAGCAGTGAAACACCCGCCTATGGCTACACCTTC
TRBJ2-3 | . | TRBD1 | TRBV24-1 | CATSDTRTGGDTQYF | TGTGCCACCAGTGATACACGGACAGGGGGAGATACGCAGTATTTT
TRBJ1-2 | once | . | TRBV19 | CASSLFAALQGYGYTF | TGTGCCAGTAGTTTATTCGCCGCTCTCCAGGGGTATGGCTACACCTTC
TRBJ2-5 | . | TRBD2 | TRBV6-5 | CAGRGRATETQYF | TGTGCCGGACGCGGGAGGGCGACGGAGACCCAGTACTTC
TRBJ2-2 | few | . | TRBV3-1/TRBV3-2 | CASSQEPHVSSGELFF | TGTGCCAGCAGCCAAGAACCCCACGTCAGTTCCGGGGAGCTGTTTTTT
TRBJ1-5 | once | TRBD1 | TRBV27 | CASSSWRDRVDDQPQHF | TGTGCCAGCAGTTCTTGGCGGGACAGGGTAGATGATCAGCCCCAGCATTTT
TRBJ1-2 | . | TRBD1 | TRBV7-8 | CASSLDLGQGVEGYTF | TGTGCCAGCAGCTTAGACCTGGGACAGGGGGTTGAGGGCTACACCTTC
TRBJ2-2 | . | TRBD2 | TRBV5-1 | CASSRAAGFTGELFF | TGCGCCAGCAGCCGGGCAGCGGGGTTCACCGGGGAGCTGTTTTTT
TRBJ2-7 | once | . | TRBV15 | CATSRDQGPYEQYF | TGTGCCACCAGCAGAGATCAGGGGCCCTACGAGCAGTACTTC
TRBJ2-5 | . | TRBD1 | TRBV24-1 | CATSDHTGAETQYF | TGTGCCACCAGTGACCACACAGGGGCAGAGACCCAGTACTTC
TRBJ1-5 | . | . | TRBV5-8 | CASSLAGTGGDQPQHF | TGTGCCAGCAGCTTAGCCGGGACCGGAGGGGATCAGCCCCAGCATTTT
TRBJ1-1 | . | TRBD1 | TRBV10-3 | CAIQGQMNTEAFF | TGTGCCATCCAGGGACAGATGAACACTGAAGCTTTCTTT
TRBJ1-5 | once | . | TRBV9 | CASSAAGNYNQPQHF | TGTGCCAGCAGCGCTGCCGGGAACTATAATCAGCCCCAGCATTTT
TRBJ2-7 | . | TRBD2 | TRBV7-9 | CASSLGAGLAEGEQYF | TGTGCCAGCAGCTTAGGTGCCGGACTAGCGGAAGGCGAGCAGTACTTC
TRBJ1-2 | . | TRBD1 | TRBV7-9 | CASSPQGANHGYTF | TGTGCCAGCAGCCCCCAGGGGGCGAACCATGGCTACACCTTC
TRBJ1-2 | . | TRBD1 | TRBV25-1 | CASSRQGDGYTF | TGTGCCAGCAGCAGACAGGGGGATGGCTACACCTTC
TRBJ2-2 | . | TRBD2 | TRBV11-2 | CASSLDSGQNTGELFF | TGTGCCAGCAGCTTAGATAGCGGGCAGAACACCGGGGAGCTGTTTTTT
TRBJ2-6 | . | TRBD1 | TRBV19 | CASSRDREVSGANVLTF | TGTGCCAGTAGTAGGGACAGGGAGGTCTCTGGGGCCAACGTCCTGACTTTC
TRBJ2-1 | . | . | TRBV24-1 | CATSDLFGSSYNEQFF | TGTGCCACCAGTGATTTATTCGGGAGCTCCTACAATGAGCAGTTCTTC
TRBJ1-5 | . | TRBD1 | TRBV30 | CAWSDRQGIRHF | TGTGCCTGGAGTGACAGACAGGGTATTAGGCATTTT
TRBJ2-4 | . | . | TRBV5-4 | CASSLADSKNIQYF | TGTGCCAGCAGCTTGGCGGACAGCAAAAACATTCAGTACTTC
TRBJ1-5 | . | . | TRBV27 | CASSFIQPQHF | TGTGCCAGCAGTTTTATTCAGCCCCAGCATTTT
TRBJ1-2 | . | TRBD1 | TRBV7-9 | CASSPDRDGYTF | TGTGCCAGCAGCCCCGACAGGGATGGCTACACCTTC
TRBJ2-3 | . | . | TRBV5-1 | CASSPRQTQDTQYF | TGCGCCAGCAGCCCTCGGCAGACACAGGATACGCAGTATTTT
TRBJ2-5 | . | TRBD1 | TRBV5-1 | CASSLGRGSKETQYF | TGCGCCAGCAGCTTGGGCAGGGGGTCCAAAGAGACCCAGTACTTC
TRBJ2-3 | . | TRBD2 | TRBV5-1 | CASSPALAVSTDTQYF | TGCGCCAGCAGCCCCGCACTAGCGGTTAGCACAGATACGCAGTATTTT
TRBJ2-6 | . | TRBD1 | TRBV9 | CASRATGDGANVLTF | TGTGCCAGCAGAGCAACAGGGGATGGGGCCAACGTCCTGACTTTC
TRBJ2-5 | . | . | TRBV2 | CASSGGETQYF | TGTGCCAGCAGCGGGGGAGAGACCCAGTACTTC
TRBJ1-2 | . | . | TRBV5-1 | CASSLLQGLNYGYTF | TGCGCCAGCAGCTTATTACAGGGTCTTAACTATGGCTACACCTTC
TRBJ1-2 | once | TRBD1 | TRBV28 | CASSSGQRANYGYTF | TGTGCCAGCAGTTCGGGACAGCGAGCTAACTATGGCTACACCTTC
TRBJ1-2 | . | . | TRBV19 | CASSILGDGYTF | TGTGCCAGTAGTATCTTAGGGGATGGCTACACCTTC
TRBJ1-2 | . | . | TRBV27 | CASTSTGRGYTF | TGTGCCAGCACCTCTACAGGGAGAGGCTACACCTTC
TRBJ2-1 | . | TRBD2 | TRBV4-2 | CASSQSSGSRNEQFF | TGTGCCAGCAGCCAATCTAGCGGGAGTAGGAATGAGCAGTTCTTC
TRBJ2-3 | once | . | TRBV21-1 | CANAADTQYF | TGTGCCAATGCGGCAGATACGCAGTATTTT